Listed below are T cell receptor beta chains from one sample, sequenced in a study of T-cell reconstitution after alpha-beta-depleted transplantation in children. Each CDR3 protein gets one entry after TCRdb re-called the PCR reads with MiXCR. This sample carries some 350,000 distinct CDR3 sequences, around a tenth of them seen once, and the ten largest clones take around 2.4%. The sample in question was PBMCs from the stem cell graft donor, obtained from the stem cell graft. The receptors were gathered from a human donor who donated a stem cell graft to a child with acute lymphoblastic leukemia. The CDR3 runs from the conserved cysteine through the conserved F or W.

v_call: TRBV7-2; cdr3_aa: CASSFDGRAYERYF
v_call: TRBV6-4; cdr3_aa: CASSSRSGQGADTQYF
v_call: TRBV5-1; cdr3_aa: CASSPGQGDYGYTF
v_call: TRBV19; cdr3_aa: CASKALAGDKYF
v_call: TRBV28; cdr3_aa: CASSFDRGQDEQFF
v_call: TRBV20-1; cdr3_aa: CSAQRGVYEQYF
v_call: TRBV12-3/TRBV12-4; cdr3_aa: CASSPRTGGSGRPYEQYF
v_call: TRBV10-3; cdr3_aa: CAISDTGELFF
v_call: TRBV5-1; cdr3_aa: CASSLGENSYNEQFF
v_call: TRBV5-1; cdr3_aa: CASSLAPTGAYNEQFF
v_call: TRBV20-1; cdr3_aa: CSASSATGDNSPLHF
v_call: TRBV7-9; cdr3_aa: CASSLASGFYNEQFF
v_call: TRBV7-9; cdr3_aa: CASSLDGRPGDTQYF
v_call: TRBV20-1; cdr3_aa: CSARDPSGGWSDTQYF
v_call: TRBV6-1; cdr3_aa: CASSEGLAGVPTGIQYF
v_call: TRBV28; cdr3_aa: CASSLYNRGDEQYF
v_call: TRBV12-3/TRBV12-4; cdr3_aa: CASSSGGYGYTF
v_call: TRBV12-3/TRBV12-4; cdr3_aa: CASTGGGLNYEQYF
v_call: TRBV29-1; cdr3_aa: CTARRRGEQFF
v_call: TRBV5-1; cdr3_aa: CASSRWTDLNTGELFF
v_call: TRBV7-9; cdr3_aa: CASSFSSGIIIEQFF
v_call: TRBV5-4; cdr3_aa: CASSLGGTGTDTQYF
v_call: TRBV18; cdr3_aa: CASSSGGRTTGELFF
v_call: TRBV6-1; cdr3_aa: CASSPDRGSTQYF
v_call: TRBV10-3; cdr3_aa: CAISEGSHQETQYF
v_call: TRBV28; cdr3_aa: CASSLGPGEGSNQPQHF
v_call: TRBV5-1; cdr3_aa: CASSLELAGYEQYF
v_call: TRBV24-1; cdr3_aa: CATSDPAGQGVRRLETQYF
v_call: TRBV10-1; cdr3_aa: CASSEGLAGLDEQFF
v_call: TRBV6-2/TRBV6-3; cdr3_aa: CASSLGNYEQYF
v_call: TRBV12-3/TRBV12-4; cdr3_aa: CASSLARAGQPQHF
v_call: TRBV5-1; cdr3_aa: CASSYGTLNQPQHF
v_call: TRBV7-9; cdr3_aa: CASSRTDRGLGEKLFF
v_call: TRBV5-1; cdr3_aa: CASSTTLLKYNEQFF
v_call: TRBV29-1; cdr3_aa: CSVLWGKGQETQYF
v_call: TRBV7-9; cdr3_aa: CASSPLAEEQYF
v_call: TRBV27; cdr3_aa: CASSLTGQGTNEQFF
v_call: TRBV11-1; cdr3_aa: CASSLKVPYEQYF
v_call: TRBV20-1; cdr3_aa: CSARGATEGVEAFF
v_call: TRBV25-1; cdr3_aa: CASSRDQSSYNEQFF
v_call: TRBV5-5; cdr3_aa: CASSLDWGNTGELFF
v_call: TRBV27; cdr3_aa: CASRSGPVSYEQYF
v_call: TRBV4-2; cdr3_aa: CASSQPHDRAGDEKLFF
v_call: TRBV7-2; cdr3_aa: CAAGFAGNTIYF
v_call: TRBV5-1; cdr3_aa: CASSWGHGSSGNTIYF
v_call: TRBV5-1; cdr3_aa: CASSPIFRGQKETQYF
v_call: TRBV24-1; cdr3_aa: CATSDPGLAGGSPYNEQFF
v_call: TRBV6-2/TRBV6-3; cdr3_aa: CASSSPGQVTLGDSYNEQFF
v_call: TRBV4-2; cdr3_aa: CASSQGGGSNQPQHF
v_call: TRBV29-1; cdr3_aa: CSANSRDEQYF
v_call: TRBV7-2; cdr3_aa: CASSLHHSYNSPLHF
v_call: TRBV18; cdr3_aa: CASSPEALDRRYYGYTF
v_call: TRBV5-5; cdr3_aa: CASSTDRPTDTQYF
v_call: TRBV29-1; cdr3_aa: CSVLSWEQFF
v_call: TRBV7-2; cdr3_aa: CASSLGGASSYNEQFF
v_call: TRBV29-1; cdr3_aa: CSVAGKGPYEQYF
v_call: TRBV7-9; cdr3_aa: CASSFGEEGYTF
v_call: TRBV18; cdr3_aa: CASSVGRDQPEAFF
v_call: TRBV15; cdr3_aa: CATSREVTTGVYEQYF
v_call: TRBV12-3/TRBV12-4; cdr3_aa: CASSYEQSRTGANVLTF